This TCR beta chain was retrieved from a study of control samples from healthy donors and cancer patients. Clones were read by immunoSEQ multiplex PCR, and TCRdb kept only the in-frame ones, dropping some. The sample consists of 100,000 to 120,000 clones, approximately 82% of them appearing once. Trimming removed 8 bases from V and 3 bases from J; junction bases left unmatched: 7. The CDR3 has 15 residues. CDR1 is SGHTA and CDR2 is FQGNSA in the germline V gene. This clone was observed a handful of times. The sequencing sample was made of blood. This clonotype was sampled from a man between 18 and 35 years old in good health. The rearrangement uses TRBV7-2 and TRBJ2-3, with 11 bases identical to TRBD2. The CDR3 nucleotides read TGTGCCAGCCGGATGACTAGCGGGGAGACAGATACGCAGTATTTT. Protein: CASRMTSGETDTQYF. Together with reference TRBV7-2 and TRBJ2-3, the CDR3 gives the full variable domain: GAGVSQSPSNKVTEKGKDVELRCDPISGHTALYWYRQSLGQGLEFLIYFQGNSAPDKSGLPSDRFSAERTGGSVSTLTIQRTQQEDSAVYLCASRMTSGETDTQYFGPGTRLTVL.